This TCR beta chain was observed in a study of post-analysis software for immune sequencing data. Across the study: In terms of disease course, relapsing-remitting, secondary progressive and progressive-relapsing multiple sclerosis were included.

Comments on this clonotype: The antigen is undetermined.

This CDR3 has 16 residues. The V gene's germline CDR1 is SGHRS and CDR2 YFSETQ. V was cut by 3 bases and J by 0 bases, with 14 bases left in between. Study-wide findings and caveats: Controls had significantly higher normalized Chao1 diversity than multiple sclerosis patients. Strong same-batch co-clustering of samples appeared with F measure clustering. Compared with controls, patients had more of about 5 TRBV segments, including TRBV5-6, TRBV5-1 and TRBV20-1.

TCR beta cDNA libraries had unique molecular identifiers. T cells numbering about 0.95 to 10 million gave rise to about 490,000 cDNA molecules. TCRdb recomputed calls from the PCR reads with MiXCR, one row per CDR3 protein. Counted here are roughly 730,000 distinct CDR3 sequences, 25% to 30% occurring once; the ten biggest clones make up roughly 0.54%. Sequencing was performed on blood. This chain joins TRBV5-1 and TRBJ2-3; D is unresolved. This TCR derives from a girl between 10 and 17 years old with multiple sclerosis. Written as DNA, the CDR3 is TGCGCCAGCAGCTCTTCCAGTCCTCTAAGCACAGATACGCAGTATTTT. It translates to CASSSSSPLSTDTQYF.